Sequencing of this T cell receptor beta chain was carried out in a study of blood T cell repertoires in COVID-19. Overall study context: The United States, Italy and Spain provided the acute and convalescent COVID-19 samples.

TCRdb keeps only in-frame clones here, not all; method: immunoSEQ multiplex PCR. There are 100,000 or so clones in the sample; 85% to 90% occur only once, and 10% to 15% lies in the top ten. With 1 base removed from V and 3 bases from J, the gap between germline ends came to 12 bases. CDR1 KGHSH and CDR2 LQKENI come from the germline V gene. The CDR3 totals 15 residues. The sample taken for sequencing was peripheral blood. The origin of this receptor is a human donor in a cohort sampled during active COVID-19. This chain connects TRBV18 to TRBJ1-1; D ambiguous. CDR3 coding DNA: TGTGCCAGCTCACCACTAACCGGAGTGGACACTGAAGCTTTCTTT. This gives the protein CASSPLTGVDTEAFF.